Following are 14 T cell receptor beta chains from one sample sequenced in a study of response to subunit inactivated influenza vaccine. Each CDR3 protein gets one entry after TCRdb re-called the RT-PCR reads with MiXCR. The sample has 600,000 to 850,000 distinct CDR3 sequences; 12% to 15% are singletons. The specimen comprised PBMCs from blood, sampled less than 15 days before vaccination. The receptors shown here come from a man aged 45-60 years who received an inactivated influenza vaccine.

The V call is TRBV5-1, the J call TRBJ2-1, with 8 bases aligning to TRBD1. The germline CDR1 and CDR2 sequences are SGHRS and YFSETQ. This CDR3 contains 14 residues. V trimming: 4 bases; J trimming: 6 bases; junction bases outside the gene matches: 6. In DNA, the CDR3 is TGCGCCAGCAGCGCCAGGACAGGGATCAATGAGCAGTTCTTC. Protein product: CASSARTGINEQFF. The variable domain in full, completed from reference TRBV5-1 and TRBJ2-1, reads KAGVTQTPRYLIKTRGQQVTLSCSPISGHRSVSWYQQTPGQGLQFLFEYFSETQRNKGNFPGRFSGRQFSNSRSEMNVSTLELGDSALYLCASSARTGINEQFFGPGTRLTVL.

This clonotype was counted a few times. This chain joins TRBV20-1 and TRBJ2-5; tentatively, D is TRBD1 or TRBD2 (5 bases each). Germline loops: CDR1 DFQATT, CDR2 SNEGSKA (reference sequence). The ends were cut back, 3 bases at V and 5 bases at J, with 19 bases in the middle. CDR3 length equals 15 residues. The CDR3 DNA reads TGCAGTGCTAGTTCTAGCCAGAGGGGTGGTGAGACCCAGTACTTC. It specifies CSASSSQRGGETQYF.

This clonotype has more than one count but fewer than ten. This chain joins TRBV6-2 or TRBV6-3 and TRBJ2-7; no firm D call. The length of the CDR3 is 12 residues. The germline V and J ends were trimmed by 5 bases and 7 bases, with 12 bases remaining between them. CDR1 and CDR2 (germline): MNHEY, SVGEGT. The CDR3 protein is CASSPPKGEQYF. The CDR3 DNA sequence: TGTGCCAGCAGTCCCCCCAAGGGAGAGCAGTACTTC.

The chain recombines TRBV2 with TRBJ2-1; a weak D match, TRBD1 (6 bases). Per the germline V gene, CDR1 is SNHLY and CDR2 is FYNNEI. The CDR3 is 11 amino acids. Trimming took off 5 bases at V and 10 bases at J, with 9 bases between the two ends. The CDR3 spells CASSTDREQFF. The CDR3 DNA reads TGTGCCAGCAGTACCGACAGGGAGCAGTTCTTC. Full variable domain (rest looked up from reference TRBV2 and TRBJ2-1): EPEVTQTPSHQVTQMGQEVILRCVPISNHLYFYWYRQILGQKVEFLVSFYNNEISEKSEIFDDQFSVERPDGSNFTLKIRSTKLEDSAMYFCASSTDREQFFGPGTRLTVL.

In its sample, this clonotype was seen many times. The chain uses TRBV5-1 and TRBJ2-3; the D gene is possibly TRBD2 (7 bases). The CDR3 consists of 16 residues. Germline loops: CDR1 SGHRS, CDR2 YFSETQ. The V and J ends lost 2 bases and 0 bases respectively, with 13 bases between them. The CDR3 protein is CASSFGGRSSTDTQYF. The CDR3 bases are TGCGCCAGCAGCTTCGGGGGGCGATCTAGCACAGATACGCAGTATTTT.

This sequence joins TRBV5-1 and TRBJ2-2; a possible D gene is TRBD1 (5 bases). Deletions cut 0 bases from V and 4 bases from J, with 7 bases between. The germline CDR1 and CDR2 sequences are SGHRS and YFSETQ. There are 14 residues in the CDR3. CDR3 DNA: TGCGCCAGCAGCTTGGACAGGAGCACCGGGGAGCTGTTTTTT. Its protein product is CASSLDRSTGELFF.

The table lists this clonotype with a few counts. The chain carries TRBV12-3 or TRBV12-4 and TRBJ2-7; 8 bases are shared with TRBD2. The CDR3 contains 14 residues. J was trimmed by 1 base and V by 5 bases; bases with no gene match: 4. CDR3 nucleotides: TGTGCCAGCAGTAGCGGGAGTAGGTCCTACGAGCAGTACTTC. Amino acids: CASSSGSRSYEQYF.

The V call is TRBV7-2, the J call TRBJ2-5; no definite D call. Germline V gene data show CDR1 as SGHTA and CDR2 as FQGNSA. The CDR3 sequence is 13 residues long. Trimming left V 5 bases short and J 5 bases short, with 12 bases between. CDR3 amino acids: CASSSRATETQYF. In nucleotides, the CDR3 is TGTGCCAGCAGCAGCCGGGCGACGGAGACCCAGTACTTC.

This clonotype has more than one count but fewer than ten. The chain is built from TRBV6-1 and TRBJ1-4, with no clear D. The CDR3 contains 13 residues. CDR1 is MNHNS, CDR2 SASEGT, per germline. V was trimmed by 3 bases and J by 8 bases, leaving 10 bases between them. CDR3 region: CASSDRSHEKLFF. CDR3 nucleotide sequence: TGTGCCAGCAGTGATAGATCTCACGAAAAACTGTTTTTT.

The J gene is TRBJ2-7, the V gene TRBV7-2; 11 bases map to TRBD1. Looked up from germline, CDR1 is SGHTA and CDR2 is FQGNSA. CDR3 length: 14 residues. The V gene end was trimmed by 4 bases and the J gene end by 5 bases; junction bases not matched to a gene: 4. CDR3 DNA sequence: TGTGCCAGCAGCTGGTGGGACAGGGGGGACGAGCAGTACTTC. Its protein product is CASSWWDRGDEQYF.

The V gene is TRBV12-3 or TRBV12-4, the J gene TRBJ1-1; a possible D gene is TRBD1 (5 bases). Trimming pared 10 bases from V and 1 base from J, leaving 19 bases between. The CDR3 loop spans 15 amino acids. CDR3 amino acids: CATHRGGSWNTEAFF. The CDR3 region has the DNA TGTGCCACCCACCGGGGGGGATCTTGGAACACTGAAGCTTTCTTT.

J is TRBJ2-7 and V is TRBV28; D not certain. Trimming removed 8 bases at V and 2 bases at J, with 13 bases between. The CDR3 is 13 amino acids. Germline V CDR1 and CDR2: MDHEN, SYDVKM. The CDR3 here is CASPEAGPYEQYF. DNA for the CDR3: TGTGCCAGCCCTGAGGCCGGCCCCTACGAGCAGTACTTC.

This rearrangement joins TRBV27 to TRBJ2-1, with a weak D call TRBD2 (6 bases). Deletions cut 5 bases from V and 5 bases from J, with 22 bases between. The CDR3 has 17 residues. Germline-derived CDR1 and CDR2 are MNHEY and SMNVEV (reference sequence). The DNA for the CDR3 is TGTGCCAGCAGTCTCCGCACCCCTACGGGGGTCCACAATGAGCAGTTCTTC. Protein product: CASSLRTPTGVHNEQFF.

The table lists this clonotype with a few counts. The chain employs TRBV20-1 and TRBJ2-7, with 8 bases fitting TRBD1. This CDR3 comprises 16 residues. After removal of 5 bases from V and 2 bases from J, the junction contained 14 bases not matched to a gene. Per the germline V gene, CDR1 is DFQATT and CDR2 is SNEGSKA (reference sequence). CDR3 sequence: CSASRPDRVGTYEQYF. The CDR3 DNA reads as TGCAGTGCTTCTCGCCCGGACAGGGTCGGTACCTACGAGCAGTACTTC.